This entry describes one T cell receptor (beta chain). This clone's antigen is unknown. The sample holds no much larger clone one base away, and base qualities are not on file. Each collaborating institution followed its own protocols to collect whole blood in K2EDTA tubes. For TCRbeta analysis, collaborator samples were shipped as frozen whole blood, as isolated PBMCs, or as DNA extracted from either sample type. Taken from the germline V gene (reference sequence), the CDR1 and CDR2 loops are LNHDA and SQIVND. The CDR3 measures 20 amino acids from cysteine to phenylalanine. The only DNA kept is the CDR3, 60 bases in frame from the first base. Here V drops 5 bases and J drops 0 bases, and the junction holds 16 bases not matched to any gene. This specimen comes from a study of blood T cell repertoires in COVID-19 (dated by TCRdb to between 2020 and 2021). Regarding the complete study: The collaborator samples originated in the United States, Italy and Spain and spanned the acute and convalescent phases of COVID-19. The prospective study material was composed of cDNA or gDNA derived from T cells, B-cell-depleted T cells, or PBMCs. Subjects who had been exposed to COVID-19, were actively infected with it, or had recovered from it provided the deeply sampled blood TCRbeta repertoires that made up the dataset. The repertoires were released in a freely available public database meant as a resource for research on the immune response to SARS-CoV-2. The samples were drawn from the first 160 participants of the ongoing ImmuneRACE study and from 1,254 subjects provided by 6 global collaborators. A de-identified subject ID, COVID-19 status, age in years and sex were almost always included in the sample metadata. Where available, HLA class I and class II types were taken from metadata supplied by the sample provider and were not determined by assay-based typing. The study at large found these results: The quantity of clinical and demographic metadata differed by source and by participant and was supplied without curation.

TCRbeta CDR3 regions were amplified from genomic DNA using the immunoSEQ Assay, a bias-controlled multiplex PCR. The authors' pipeline ran thus. Nucleated cell counts per sample were estimated from amplification of reference gene primers within the assay. Sequence reads were collapsed and filtered to measure the absolute abundance of every unique TCRbeta CDR3 rearrangement. For each sample, productive Simpson clonality was calculated as the square root of Simpson's diversity index across productive rearrangements. The immuneACCESS repertoire file appears here via TCRdb, limited to in-frame rearrangements. These files lack a portion of the clones; in checked studies, under half of the deficit traces to unresolved V genes, and the cause of the others is not known. Clonal size and the V and J genes are those of that table, whereas D and trimming came from the DNA. This sample lists roughly 160,000 clones; around 86% were detected once. The ten largest clones take up 0.99% of the sample.

The material sequenced was peripheral blood. This TCR came from a man younger than 35 with acute or convalescent COVID-19. In this chain, TRBV19 is recombined with TRBJ1-5; TRBD1 fits 10 bases in the junction. The DNA reads TGTGCCAGTAGTTCCCGACCTCCGGGACAGGGGATTTATAGCAATCAGCCCCAGCATTTT. Its protein is CASSSRPPGQGIYSNQPQHF.